The subject of this entry is one TCR beta chain. The antigen this receptor binds is unknown. The input lacks base qualities; no much larger clone sits a single base away. The data were obtained in a study of blood T cells in healthy people across ages (dated by TCRdb to about 2015). Background for the entire study: In model experiments, template switching captured about one uniquely barcoded TCR beta cDNA molecule for every two T cells. The donors were divided into four age groups: young (average approximately 15 years), middle-aged (roughly 40), aged (roughly 60) and long-lived (about 84). Using deep sequencing normalized with unique cDNA molecular identifiers, the study measured how TCR beta repertoire diversity changes with age. Using the same blood draw, the study looked at two additional independent replicas of 1 million unique cDNA reads for two donors, one aged 18 to 30 and the other aged 80 or older. Donors of different ages were randomly distributed across sequencing lanes to avoid experimental bias.

Here is what the overall study found, with its caveats: Conclusive comparison of naive and antigen-experienced compartments was prevented by the profiling of bulk unsorted PBMCs. Donor CMV infection status was unknown, potentially confounding age-related changes in expanded clonotypes. Compared with the aged group, the long-lived group had more naive CD4+ T cells, fewer expanded clones and increased TCR diversity, suggesting age selection. Observed TCR beta diversity per million T cells fell roughly linearly with age, and a significant reduction was already apparent by age around 39. Estimates of total diversity based on one million sequenced T cells were regarded as lower bounds and as underestimates. The percentage of naive T cells measured by flow cytometry correlated strongly with observed TCR beta diversity.

The donors were about 40 Caucasian individuals from Russia, aged about 6 to 95 years, who were systemically healthy. Roughly 11 milliliters of peripheral blood were drawn from each donor into EDTA-treated Vacutainer tubes. Ficoll-Paque density-gradient centrifugation was used to isolate PBMCs, with at least 7 million per sample. Total RNA was extracted from PBMCs with Trizol reagent, with at least 5 micrograms obtained per sample. For every donor, flow cytometry on a PBMC aliquot measured the percentage of naive CD45RAhigh/CD27high T cells. The method was 5' RACE. Sequencing was performed on an Illumina HiSeq 2500. A second 7 to 11 cycle PCR used a sample-barcoded 5' primer and a J-beta primer mix. A template-switch 5' adaptor carrying 12 random nucleotides introduced a unique molecular identifier onto each TCR beta cDNA molecule. Each sample yielded at least 2.5 million CDR3-containing paired-end reads. First-strand cDNA was synthesized from all RNA with the Mint cDNA synthesis kit, primed by a TRBC-specific oligonucleotide. All cDNA was treated with uracil-DNA glycosylase and then went through a first 18-cycle PCR with the universal primers M1SS and BC2_uni_R. As for the authors' bioinformatics: For normalization, 1 million high-quality reads, each with a distinct molecular identifier, were randomly selected from each sample. Reads sharing molecular identifiers were discarded rather than binned into consensus sequences. MiTCR, set to a Q25 quality threshold and the strictest error-elimination algorithm, was used for CDR3 identification, clonotype clustering and error correction. A nonparametric unseen species model with Euler transformation was used to estimate a lower bound on total TCR beta diversity. TCRdb trimmed public reads at Q25 via fastp, called clones via MiXCR and kept in-frame beta chains. For every CDR3 protein sequence, its rows merge into one entry that carries the most common genes and DNA. TCRdb, not the authors, supplied the V and J calls. The sample yields about 970,000 distinct CDR3 sequences; about 51% were counted once. The ten largest clonotypes hold about 22% of the sample.

The sequenced material came from blood. The TCR sequence derives from a woman in her sixties or seventies in good health.

The CDR3 region reads CASSNPGGAGEKLFF. The DNA sequence is given as TGTGCCAGCAGTAACCCAGGAGGGGCAGGGGAAAAACTGTTTTTT. Recombination connected TRBV4-2 to TRBJ1-4; matching of 5 bases hints at TRBD1 as the D gene. Inclusive of the bounding cysteine and phenylalanine, the CDR3 is 15 residues long. The read is trimmed to its CDR3 DNA, 45 bases read in frame from base 1. The junction shows trimming of 6 bases on V and 8 bases on J, plus 19 bases between the germline ends. CDR1 LGHNA and CDR2 YNFKEQ are derived from the germline V gene.